The 18 T cell receptor beta chains below come from one sample, sequenced in a study of CD8+CD57+ T cells in acquired aplastic anemia. Profiling of TCR beta VDJ combinations and CDR3 sequences used genomic DNA as template. One entry per CDR3 protein results from TCRdb running MiXCR on the reads. The profile shows around 130,000 distinct CDR3 sequences, 48% of them singletons. The specimen sequenced was sorted CD4+, CD8+, or CD8+CD57+ T cells (not recorded which) from PBMCs. The origin of the receptors is a human donor in good health, serving as a control.

The rearrangement joins TRBV10-3 to TRBJ1-2, with D maybe TRBD1 (5 bases). Per germline, CDR1 ENHRY and CDR2 SYGVKD. Trimming shortened V by 2 bases and J by 4 bases, and 11 bases separated the two germline ends. The CDR3 is 14 residues long. The CDR3 region is CAISEGGSGYGYTF. The DNA for the CDR3 is TGTGCCATCAGTGAGGGGGGGAGTGGCTATGGCTACACCTTC.

About this clonotype: Given the absence of the conserved phenylalanine or tryptophan at the CDR3 end, a read error is likely. The V call is TRBV4-1, the J call TRBJ2-7; D is unclear. V was shortened by 4 bases and J by 6 bases, with 13 bases between the two germline ends. Germline V gene data show CDR1 as MGHRA and CDR2 as YSYEKL. The CDR3 totals 13 residues. CDR3 coding DNA: TGCGCCAGCAGCCCCCTGGTCCGCCGCGAGCAGTACTCC. As protein: CASSPLVRREQYS.

This clonotype was seen more than once but under ten times. The CDR3 DNA reads as TGTGCCTGGAGCCTAGCTCGGGGCTCCTACAATGAGCAGTTCTTC. Its translation: CAWSLARGSYNEQFF. The V call is TRBV30, the J call TRBJ2-1; D perhaps matches TRBD2 (5 bases). V was pared by 3 bases and J by 0 bases, with 12 bases between. The CDR3 extends over 15 amino acids. Germline CDR1 GTSNPN, CDR2 SVGIG (reference sequence).

In its sample, this clonotype was seen a few times. A much larger clone is a single base away; this may be a read error. Since the CDR3 does not end with the conserved phenylalanine or tryptophan, this likely comes from a read error. The chain combines TRBV5-6 with TRBJ2-1; D perhaps matches TRBD1 (5 bases). Germline CDR1 is SGHDT and CDR2 is YYEEEE. The CDR3 is 15 residues long. V shed 1 base and J shed 7 bases, with 15 bases lying between them. This chain's CDR3 is CASSLFRVVANEQFL. In DNA form, the CDR3 reads TGTGCCAGCAGCTTGTTCAGGGTCGTCGCGAATGAGCAGTTCCTC.

About this clonotype: At one end the junction does not follow the germline gene, possibly because of a read error. V and J are TRBV6-1 and TRBJ2-2; 16 nucleotides match TRBD2. This CDR3 region has 16 residues. Germline values: CDR1 MNHNS, CDR2 SASEGT. The CDR3 bases are TGTGCCAGCAGTCGCGGGACTAGCGGGGGGGCCGGGGAGCTGTCTTTT. This encodes CASSRGTSGGAGELSF.

This chain connects TRBV29-1 to TRBJ2-7, with no clear D. The length of the CDR3 is 13 residues. Germline-derived CDR1 and CDR2 are SQVTM and ANQGSEA. The CDR3 loop is CSYAQRSAIEQYF. CDR3 sequence (DNA): TGCAGTTACGCACAAAGATCGGCCATCGAGCAGTACTTC.

This clonotype came up once. The chain has TRBV20-1 and TRBJ1-5, with 8 bases matching TRBD1. CDR1 is DFQATT, CDR2 SNEGSKA, per germline (reference sequence). The CDR3 is 13 amino acids. Germline trimming cut 4 bases from V and 5 bases from J; bases unmatched to any gene: 4. This CDR3 is CSAKTGVDQPQHF. The CDR3 DNA follows: TGCAGTGCTAAGACAGGGGTCGATCAGCCCCAGCATTTT.

The chain has TRBV19 and TRBJ2-3; 8 bases fit TRBD1. The V and J ends lost 4 bases and 3 bases, in that order; junction bases with no gene match: 3. Germline CDR1 reads LNHDA; CDR2 reads SQIVND (reference sequence). The CDR3 sequence is 14 residues long. The CDR3 spells CASSTDRVTDTQYF. CDR3 nucleotide sequence: TGTGCCAGTAGTACGGACAGGGTTACAGATACGCAGTATTTT.

This chain uses TRBV7-2 with TRBJ2-3, with D tentatively TRBD1 or TRBD2 (5 bases each). V lost 0 bases, J lost 6 bases, and 10 bases lay in between. The CDR3 is made up of 14 amino acids. Germline-derived CDR1 and CDR2 are SGHTA and FQGNSA. CDR3 protein: CASSLATAVDTQYF. The DNA of the CDR3 is TGTGCCAGCAGCTTAGCGACAGCGGTCGATACGCAGTATTTT. The complete variable domain, with remaining parts taken from reference TRBV7-2 and TRBJ2-3, reads GAGVSQSPSNKVTEKGKDVELRCDPISGHTALYWYRQSLGQGLEFLIYFQGNSAPDKSGLPSDRFSAERTGGSVSTLTIQRTQQEDSAVYLCASSLATAVDTQYFGPGTRLTVL.

The chain joins TRBV10-3 to TRBJ2-7; 9 nucleotides agree with TRBD2. Germline CDR1 and CDR2: ENHRY and SYGVKD. The CDR3 length is 16 residues. Trimming cost V 3 bases and J 6 bases; bases outside gene matches: 12. In nucleotides, the CDR3 is TGTGCCATCAGTGATCCCCGCGGGGGGGAGCATCGCGAGCAGTACTTC. As protein: CAISDPRGGEHREQYF.

This clonotype was seen ten or more times. The rearrangement joins TRBV20-1 to TRBJ2-7; 7 bases are shared with TRBD1. Trimming cost V 4 bases and J 2 bases; bases outside gene matches: 5. This CDR3 region has 13 residues. CDR1 is DFQATT, CDR2 SNEGSKA, per germline (reference sequence). CDR3 region: CSAIPTGTYEQYF. CDR3 in DNA: TGCAGTGCTATACCGACAGGGACCTACGAGCAGTACTTC.

This clonotype was detected only once. V gene TRBV15 combines with J gene TRBJ2-7; 9 bases agree with TRBD1. Trimming at V came to 1 base and at J to 4 bases, leaving 2 bases not matched to a gene. Germline V gene sequence: CDR1 LNHNV, CDR2 YYDKDF (reference sequence). This CDR3 has 14 residues. CDR3 DNA sequence: TGTGCCACCAGCAGAGGGACAGGGGCATACGAGCAGTACTTC. This gives the protein CATSRGTGAYEQYF.

This clonotype was counted many times. The chain carries TRBV20-1 and TRBJ2-1; TRBD2 agrees at 12 bases. The CDR3 sequence is 13 residues long. The J segment lost 12 bases and the V segment lost 0 bases, leaving 3 bases of the junction unmatched. Germline CDR1 DFQATT, CDR2 SNEGSKA (reference sequence). CDR3 residues: CSAREVLAGGQFF. In DNA form, the CDR3 reads TGCAGTGCTAGAGAGGTACTAGCGGGGGGGCAGTTCTTC.

This clonotype was detected only a few times. This may be a read error: a much more frequent sequence differs by one nucleotide. The chain couples TRBV12-3 or TRBV12-4 to TRBJ2-2; D possibly corresponds to TRBD2 (6 bases). This CDR3 region has 15 residues. CDR3 nucleotide sequence: TGTGCCAGCAGTTTAGCTAATCTGGACTCGGGGGAGCTGTCTTTT. This encodes CASSLANLDSGELSF.

This chain joins TRBV18 and TRBJ1-4; 9 positions agree with TRBD1. In germline, CDR1 is KGHSH, CDR2 LQKENI. The CDR3 is 18 amino acids. Unmatched junction bases numbered 9, after V lost 4 bases and J lost 0 bases. CDR3: CASSLQQGATTTNEKLFF. As DNA, the CDR3 is TGTGCCAGCTCACTACAACAGGGGGCAACCACAACTAATGAAAAACTGTTTTTT.

There are many counts of this clonotype. The chain employs TRBV3-1 and TRBJ2-1; 9 bases match TRBD1. V gave up 4 bases and J gave up 3 bases; unmatched junction bases: 7. CDR3 size: 16 residues. In germline, CDR1 is LGHDT, CDR2 YNNKEL (reference sequence). In nucleotides, the CDR3 is TGTGCCAGCAGCCCTCTGGCGGGACAGGGCTACAATGAGCAGTTCTTC. Protein sequence: CASSPLAGQGYNEQFF.

As for this clonotype: The missing conserved phenylalanine or tryptophan at the end of this CDR3 makes a read error likely. The rearrangement uses TRBV24-1 and TRBJ1-1; TRBD1 matches at 7 bases. The CDR3 contains 14 residues. Germline CDR1 is KGHDR and CDR2 is SFDVKD. V dropped 5 bases and J dropped 1; count of bases not matched to a gene: 3. The CDR3 bases are TGTGCCACCAGTGCCGGGACAGCGAACACTGAAGCTTTCTCT. It is translated as CATSAGTANTEAFS.

This chain's CDR3 is CASSATGTGSHRDGYTF. CDR3 in DNA: TGTGCCAGCAGCGCAACCGGGACAGGGTCCCACCGGGATGGCTACACCTTC. The chain is built from TRBV11-1 and TRBJ1-2; TRBD1 aligns across 9 bases. V dropped 5 bases and J dropped 6; count of bases not matched to a gene: 16. The CDR3 sequence is 17 residues long. The germline gives CDR1 SGHAT, CDR2 FQDESV (reference sequence).